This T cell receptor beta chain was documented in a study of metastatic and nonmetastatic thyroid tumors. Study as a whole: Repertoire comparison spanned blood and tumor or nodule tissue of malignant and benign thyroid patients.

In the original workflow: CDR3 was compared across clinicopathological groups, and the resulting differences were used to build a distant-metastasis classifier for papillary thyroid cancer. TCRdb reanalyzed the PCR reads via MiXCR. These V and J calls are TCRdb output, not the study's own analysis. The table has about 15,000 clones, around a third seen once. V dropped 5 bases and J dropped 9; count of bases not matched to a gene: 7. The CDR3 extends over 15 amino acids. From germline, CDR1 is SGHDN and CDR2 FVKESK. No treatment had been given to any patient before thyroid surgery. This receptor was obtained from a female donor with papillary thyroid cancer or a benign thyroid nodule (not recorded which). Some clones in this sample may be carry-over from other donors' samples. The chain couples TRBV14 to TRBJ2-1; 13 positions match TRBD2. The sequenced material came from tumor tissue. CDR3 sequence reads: CASSKTSGRLGEQFF. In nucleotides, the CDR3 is TGTGCCAGCAGCAAGACTAGCGGGAGGCTGGGTGAGCAGTTCTTC.